This T cell receptor (beta chain) was recorded in a study of blood T cell repertoires in COVID-19. Per the authors' pipeline: Reference gene primer amplification gave estimated nucleated cell counts. The method was immunoSEQ multiplex PCR; TCRdb's version includes in-frame clones alone and lacks a portion of them. The D gene and trimming were derived from the DNA, and the V and J assignments and clone size from that table. The table lists fewer than 500,000 clones, around nine tenths of them singletons. This CDR3 contains 18 residues. The V gene's germline CDR1 is KGHSH and CDR2 LQKENI. Unmatched junction bases numbered 5, after V lost 1 base and J lost 2 bases.

V gene TRBV18 combines with J gene TRBJ2-2; 12 bases agree with TRBD2. This sequence originates from a young woman with acute COVID-19. Sequenced: PBMCs or T cells enriched from blood (not recorded which). CDR3 region: CASSPLLAGGDNTGELFF. The CDR3 region has the DNA TGTGCCAGCTCACCACTTCTAGCGGGAGGGGACAACACCGGGGAGCTGTTTTTT.